This T cell receptor beta chain was obtained from a study of blood T cells in healthy people across ages. Trimming took 0 bases from V and 7 from J; bases not matched to a gene: 6. The CDR3 totals 15 residues. The germline gives CDR1 KGHSH, CDR2 LQKENI. The use of a sample-barcoded 5' primer and a J-beta primer mix characterized a second PCR of roughly 6 to 11 cycles. The authors tagged each cDNA molecule using a template-switch adaptor with 12 random nucleotides. MiXCR, applied by TCRdb to the 5' RACE reads, yields one record per CDR3 protein. Here the sample spans about 830,000 distinct CDR3 sequences, 62% being singletons. Healthy individuals of Caucasian origin from Russia, aged roughly 6 to 95, served as donors.

The clonotype comes from a man aged 25 to 45 in good health. This chain connects TRBV18 to TRBJ2-1; 7 bases line up with TRBD1. Material: blood. The chain's CDR3 is CASSPPGGRGNEQFF. CDR3 coding DNA: TGTGCCAGCTCACCACCAGGGGGCCGTGGAAATGAGCAGTTCTTC. The full variable domain, completed using reference TRBV18 and TRBJ2-1, is NAGVMQNPRHLVRRRGQEARLRCSPMKGHSHVYWYRQLPEEGLKFMVYLQKENIIDESGMPKERFSAEFPKEGPSILRIQQVVRGDSAAYFCASSPPGGRGNEQFFGPGTRLTVL.